This T cell receptor beta chain was recorded in a study of long-term antiretroviral therapy in people with HIV. Running of the v3.0 immunoSEQ assay took place at survey level. The repertoire was sequenced with immunoSEQ multiplex PCR; TCRdb's copy has only in-frame clones and lacks some. The sample has 18,000 or so clones; 85% to 90% are singletons. CDR3 length: 15 amino acids. The germline V and J ends were trimmed by 0 bases and 8 bases, with 12 bases remaining between them. The V gene's germline CDR1 is SGHDT and CDR2 YYEEEE. The material sequenced was unsorted PBMCs, taken 4.2 years after starting antiretroviral therapy. V usage is TRBV5-6 and J usage is TRBJ1-6, with a tentative D call TRBD1 (6 bases). This receptor was taken from a man aged 50-60 years with HIV. The CDR3 sequence is CASSLGGGSHSPLHF. The CDR3 nucleotides are TGTGCCAGCAGCTTGGGAGGGGGGTCGCATTCACCCCTCCACTTT.